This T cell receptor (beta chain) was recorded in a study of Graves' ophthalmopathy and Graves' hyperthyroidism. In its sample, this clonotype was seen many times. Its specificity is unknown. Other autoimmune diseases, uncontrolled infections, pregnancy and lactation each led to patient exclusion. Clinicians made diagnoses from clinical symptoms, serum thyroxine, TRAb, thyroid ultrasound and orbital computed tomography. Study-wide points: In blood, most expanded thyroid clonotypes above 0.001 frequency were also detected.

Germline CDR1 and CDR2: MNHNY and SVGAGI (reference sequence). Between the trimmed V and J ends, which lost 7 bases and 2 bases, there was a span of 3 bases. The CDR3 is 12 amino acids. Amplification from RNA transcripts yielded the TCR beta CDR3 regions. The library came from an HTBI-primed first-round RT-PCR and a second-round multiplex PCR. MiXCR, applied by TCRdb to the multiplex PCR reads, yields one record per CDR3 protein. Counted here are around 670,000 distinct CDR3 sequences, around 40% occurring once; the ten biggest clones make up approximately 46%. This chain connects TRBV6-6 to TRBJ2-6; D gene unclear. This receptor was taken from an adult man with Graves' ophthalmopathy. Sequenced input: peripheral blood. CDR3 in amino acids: CASKTGANVLTF. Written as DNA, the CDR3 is TGTGCCAGCAAGACTGGGGCCAACGTCCTGACTTTC.